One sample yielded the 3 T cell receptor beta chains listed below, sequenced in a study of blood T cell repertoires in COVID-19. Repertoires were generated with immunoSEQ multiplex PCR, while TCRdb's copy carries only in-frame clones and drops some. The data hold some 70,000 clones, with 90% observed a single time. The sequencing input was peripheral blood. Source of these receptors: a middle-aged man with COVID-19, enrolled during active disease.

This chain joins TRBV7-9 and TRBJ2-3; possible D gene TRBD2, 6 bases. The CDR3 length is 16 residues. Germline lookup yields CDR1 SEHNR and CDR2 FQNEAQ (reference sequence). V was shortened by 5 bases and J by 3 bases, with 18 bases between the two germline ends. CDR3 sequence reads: CASSPGTAEGTDTQYF. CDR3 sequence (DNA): TGTGCCAGCAGCCCTGGGACGGCGGAGGGGACAGATACGCAGTATTTT.

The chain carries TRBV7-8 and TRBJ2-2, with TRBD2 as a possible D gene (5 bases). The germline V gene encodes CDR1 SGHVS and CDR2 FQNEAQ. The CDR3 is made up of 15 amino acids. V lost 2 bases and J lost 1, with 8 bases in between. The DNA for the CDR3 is TGTGCCAGCAGCTTAATTCGGGGGAACACCGGGGAGCTGTTTTTT. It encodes CASSLIRGNTGELFF. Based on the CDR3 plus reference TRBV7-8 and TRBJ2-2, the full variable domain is GAGVSQSPRYKVAKRGQDVALRCDPISGHVSLFWYQQALGQGPEFLTYFQNEAQLDKSGLPSDRFFAERPEGSVSTLKIQRTQQEDSAVYLCASSLIRGNTGELFFGEGSRLTVL.

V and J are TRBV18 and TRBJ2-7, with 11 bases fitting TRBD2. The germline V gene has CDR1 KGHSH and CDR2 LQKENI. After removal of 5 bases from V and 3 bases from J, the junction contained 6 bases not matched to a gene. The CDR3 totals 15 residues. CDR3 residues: CASSWVGTSGYEQYF. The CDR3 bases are TGTGCCAGCTCATGGGTTGGGACTAGCGGCTACGAGCAGTACTTC.